Below, 9 T cell receptor beta chains from the same sample are listed, as sequenced in a study of T cell responses to AZD1222 COVID-19 vaccine. Generated by immunoSEQ multiplex PCR, the TCRdb table keeps only in-frame clones and is missing some. The data show around 150,000 clones, more than 75% seen once. Sequencing used peripheral blood, obtained 28 days after the second AZD1222 dose. The origin of the receptors is an adult who received the AZD1222 COVID-19 vaccine.

The rearrangement links TRBV15 to TRBJ2-2; TRBD2 matches 11 bases. CDR3 length equals 17 residues. The junction had 4 bases not matched to a gene; V was cut back by 0 bases and J by 4 bases. Germline CDR1 LNHNV, CDR2 YYDKDF (reference sequence). The CDR3 DNA reads TGTGCCACCAGCAGAGAGCCGGGACTAGCGGTCACCGGGGAGCTGTTTTTT. Translated: CATSREPGLAVTGELFF.

In its sample, this clone was seen once. The rearrangement uses TRBV30 and TRBJ1-2, with D possibly TRBD1 on 6 matching bases. Germline CDR1 GTSNPN, CDR2 SVGIG (reference sequence). The CDR3 covers 11 residues. Trimming took 8 bases from V and 4 from J, leaving 11 bases between them. The CDR3 bases are TGTGCCCGACAGGAGTTCTATGGCTACACCTTC. The encoded protein is CARQEFYGYTF.

The rearrangement uses TRBV7-3 and TRBJ2-6; 8 nucleotides align to TRBD1. The CDR3 is made up of 16 amino acids. Germline CDR1 and CDR2: SGHTA and FQGTGA. Trimming took 5 bases from V and 4 from J; bases not matched to a gene: 7. The DNA of the CDR3 is TGTGCCAGCAGCCCCGACAGGGGAACCGGGGCCAACGTCCTGACTTTC. Protein product: CASSPDRGTGANVLTF.

The CDR3 DNA is TGTGCCACCAGTGATACTAGCGGGGGGGCCGGGGGCACAGATACGCAGTATTTT. It translates to CATSDTSGGAGGTDTQYF. The chain carries TRBV24-1 and TRBJ2-3, with 13 bases matching TRBD2. Losses at the gene ends were 3 bases for V and 1 base for J; bases not matched to a gene: 6. This CDR3 has 18 amino acids. CDR1 is KGHDR and CDR2 is SFDVKD in the germline V gene.

The V and J genes are TRBV5-6 and TRBJ1-5; 9 bases match TRBD1. The CDR3 consists of 15 residues. Germline lookup yields CDR1 SGHDT and CDR2 YYEEEE. With 5 bases clipped from V and 4 bases from J, the junction kept 7 bases outside the gene matches. As DNA, the CDR3 is TGTGCCAGCAGACGACAGGGGGGATTGAATCAGCCCCAGCATTTT. It is translated as CASRRQGGLNQPQHF.

The chain uses TRBV7-2 and TRBJ1-6; D not resolved. The CDR3 length is 11 residues. In germline, CDR1 is SGHTA, CDR2 FQGNSA. Trimming left V 3 bases short and J 10 bases short, with 4 bases between. The CDR3 DNA reads as TGTGCCAGCAGCTTTGGGTCACCCCTCCACTTT. Encoded protein: CASSFGSPLHF.

This clone was observed a single time. This chain uses TRBV4-3 with TRBJ1-1; possibly TRBD1 for D (6 bases). CDR3 length: 13 amino acids. Germline V gene lookup returns CDR1 LGHNA and CDR2 YSLEER. Trimming pared 1 base from V and 3 bases from J, leaving 6 bases between. The CDR3 bases are TGCGCCAGCAGCCAAGCAGGGGACACTGAAGCTTTCTTT. It encodes CASSQAGDTEAFF.

This clone was seen a single time. The chain couples TRBV19 to TRBJ1-6, with TRBD1 identical over 11 bases. Germline V CDR1 and CDR2: LNHDA, SQIVND (reference sequence). J gave up 7 bases and V 6 bases, and 14 bases lay outside the gene matches. This CDR3 has 18 residues. The CDR3 region has the DNA TGTGCCAGTAGGATGACCGGGACAGGGGGGAGCGGCAATTCACCCCTCCACTTT. Translation gives CASRMTGTGGSGNSPLHF.

V and J are TRBV27 and TRBJ1-5; D call uncertain. Deletions cut 2 bases from V and 8 bases from J, with 13 bases between. There are 14 residues in the CDR3. Looked up from germline, CDR1 is MNHEY and CDR2 is SMNVEV (reference sequence). The DNA of the CDR3 is TGTGCCAGCAGTTTAGACGTTAAGGGAAAGCCCCAGCATTTT. This gives the protein CASSLDVKGKPQHF.